This is a list of T cell receptor beta chains from one sample in a study of T cell responses to AZD1222 COVID-19 vaccine. The data were produced by immunoSEQ multiplex PCR, yet TCRdb's version contains in-frame clones alone and is incomplete. The sample consists of over 65,000 clones, about 72% of them appearing once. The specimen was peripheral blood, collected on day 0 of AZD1222 vaccination. These receptors all stem from an adult in good health. CDR3s include the opening cysteine and the closing phenylalanine or tryptophan. The D gene is left open where the match is weak. Size is omitted from some rows. Given values are once, few, many or a class for expanded clones.

j_call d_call clone_size v_call cdr3_nt cdr3_aa
TRBJ2-7 . . TRBV21-1 TGTGCCAGCAGCACCTTGGGACCTCAGACAGGACCCTACGAGCAGTACTTC CASSTLGPQTGPYEQYF
TRBJ1-2 TRBD1 few TRBV5-1 TGCGCCAGCAGCTTGGCCGGGTCTCGGACAGGGGGCGAGGATGGCTACACCTTC CASSLAGSRTGGEDGYTF
TRBJ2-7 . . TRBV15 TGTGCCACCAGCAGAGTGGCTACCCGGACAAGCTACGAGCAGTACTTC CATSRVATRTSYEQYF
TRBJ2-3 . . TRBV7-2 TGTGCCAGCAGCTTTACCCAGCGAAATACGCAGTATTTT CASSFTQRNTQYF
TRBJ1-2 . few TRBV12-3/TRBV12-4 TGTGCCAGCAGTTTGCGGGATGACTATGGCTACACCTTC CASSLRDDYGYTF
TRBJ2-1 TRBD2 . TRBV5-3 TGTGCCAGAAGCTGGACTAGCGGGGGAAATGAGCAGTTCTTC CARSWTSGGNEQFF
TRBJ2-7 . . TRBV19 TGTGCCAGTAGTCCCAGGCCCGGCGGCTACGAGCAGTACTTC CASSPRPGGYEQYF
TRBJ2-1 . once TRBV30 TGTGCCTGGAGTGTACAGAGTCATGAGCAGTTCTTC CAWSVQSHEQFF
TRBJ1-6 TRBD1 . TRBV28 TGTGCCAGCAGTTTAGTTGGACAGGGCCATTCACCCCTCCACTTT CASSLVGQGHSPLHF
TRBJ1-3 . . TRBV7-2 TGTGCCAGCAGAAGCGGATACTCTGGAAACACCATATATTTT CASRSGYSGNTIYF
TRBJ2-5 TRBD2 once TRBV18 TGTGCCAGCTCACCACCCCTAGCGGGCACCCAAGAGACCCAGTACTTC CASSPPLAGTQETQYF
TRBJ2-1 . once TRBV5-1 TGCGCCAGCAGTAACCTAGCGAGTGAGCAGTTCTTC CASSNLASEQFF
TRBJ2-1 . . TRBV5-1 TGCGCCAGCAACATCAGGGACGGAAGATACAATGAGCAGTTCTTC CASNIRDGRYNEQFF
TRBJ1-6 . . TRBV27 TGTGCCAGCAAAATGCTAGATAATTCACCCCTCCACTTT CASKMLDNSPLHF
TRBJ1-2 TRBD1 . TRBV6-5 TGTGCCAGCAGCCTCACAGGGGATTCCTATGGCTACACCTTC CASSLTGDSYGYTF
TRBJ1-4 . . TRBV5-5 TGTGCCAGCAGCTTGGGAGGAGGGCCGAATGAAAAACTGTTTTTT CASSLGGGPNEKLFF
TRBJ1-2 . . TRBV28 TGTGCCAGCAGCCCGGGAGGGTTGGGCTATGGCTACACCTTC CASSPGGLGYGYTF